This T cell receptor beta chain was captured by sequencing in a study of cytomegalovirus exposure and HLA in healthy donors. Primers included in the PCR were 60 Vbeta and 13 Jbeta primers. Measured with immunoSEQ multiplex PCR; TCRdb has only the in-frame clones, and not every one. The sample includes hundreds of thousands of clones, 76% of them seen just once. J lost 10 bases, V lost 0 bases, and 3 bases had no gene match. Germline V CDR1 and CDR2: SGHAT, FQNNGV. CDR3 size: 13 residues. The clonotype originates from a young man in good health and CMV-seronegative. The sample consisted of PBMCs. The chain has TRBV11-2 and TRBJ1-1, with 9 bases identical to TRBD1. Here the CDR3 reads CASSLDRQGVAFF. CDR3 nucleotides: TGTGCCAGCAGCTTAGATCGACAGGGGGTAGCTTTCTTT.